Each of the 17 T cell receptor beta chains below was sequenced from the same sample in a study of T-cell memory formation after mild COVID-19. MiXCR was run by TCRdb on the 5' RACE reads, yielding one entry per CDR3 protein. The data hold over 70,000 distinct CDR3 sequences, with more than 10% observed a single time. Specimen: PBMCs or a T cell subset sorted from them (not recorded which). These receptors all come from an adult woman who had mild COVID-19 (a few samples of this study predate the infection). Cell type and time point are not known.

The chain carries TRBV5-1 and TRBJ1-1, with 8 bases matching TRBD1. Germline CDR1 is SGHRS and CDR2 is YFSETQ. Losses at the gene ends were 2 bases for V and 4 bases for J; bases not matched to a gene: 4. This CDR3 comprises 14 residues. The CDR3 spells CASSFGQGGTEAFF. The CDR3 region has the DNA TGCGCCAGCAGCTTTGGACAGGGCGGCACTGAAGCTTTCTTT.

This clonotype was recorded at least ten times. The chain employs TRBV20-1 and TRBJ2-1; D remains unclear. This CDR3 region has 13 residues. The germline gives CDR1 DFQATT, CDR2 SNEGSKA (reference sequence). The ends were cut back, 6 bases at V and 7 bases at J, with 16 bases in the middle. The CDR3 region has the DNA TGCAGTGCCCCATTCGTTTCACGGAATGAGCAGTTCTTC. Amino acid sequence: CSAPFVSRNEQFF.

This clonotype came up many times. V usage is TRBV9 and J usage is TRBJ2-5, with D perhaps matching TRBD2 (6 bases). V was trimmed by 3 bases and J by 1 base, leaving 19 bases between them. CDR3 length equals 17 residues. Germline loops: CDR1 SGDLS, CDR2 YYNGEE. CDR3 loop: CASSAPFGGIGQETQYF. CDR3 coding DNA: TGTGCCAGCAGCGCCCCATTCGGGGGAATTGGCCAAGAGACCCAGTACTTC.

The chain uses TRBV30 and TRBJ2-3; D is tentatively TRBD1 or TRBD2 (5 bases each). V lost 2 bases, J lost 0 bases, and 18 bases lay in between. Germline values: CDR1 GTSNPN, CDR2 SVGIG (reference sequence). The CDR3 loop spans 17 amino acids. CDR3 sequence reads: CAWSTLDEGPSTDTQYF. The CDR3 DNA is TGTGCCTGGAGTACGCTTGATGAGGGACCTAGCACAGATACGCAGTATTTT.

This clonotype was recorded many times. The chain combines TRBV5-5 with TRBJ2-3; possible D gene TRBD2, 5 bases. The CDR3 loop spans 15 amino acids. Germline values: CDR1 SGHKS, CDR2 YYEKEE (reference sequence). Trimming took 7 bases from V and 0 from J, leaving 15 bases between them. CDR3 bases: TGTGCCAGCCCCGGAGGCCTTTCTAGCACAGATACGCAGTATTTT. Its protein is CASPGGLSSTDTQYF. The whole variable domain, remainder taken from reference TRBV5-5 and TRBJ2-3, is DAGVTQSPTHLIKTRGQQVTLRCSPISGHKSVSWYQQVLGQGPQFIFQYYEKEERGRGNFPDRFSARQFPNYSSELNVNALLLGDSALYLCASPGGLSSTDTQYFGPGTRLTVL.

The rearrangement joins TRBV7-9 to TRBJ2-6; D might be TRBD1 (5 bases). The V gene's germline CDR1 is SEHNR and CDR2 FQNEAQ (reference sequence). This CDR3 region has 18 residues. Trimming left V 7 bases short and J 4 bases short, with 23 bases between. CDR3 in amino acids: CASIAHGRDLEGANVLTF. The CDR3 DNA reads TGTGCCAGCATCGCCCACGGCAGGGATCTTGAGGGGGCCAACGTCCTGACTTTC.

There are many counts of this clonotype. This chain uses TRBV4-2 with TRBJ2-7, with D possibly matching TRBD2 (5 bases). Germline CDR1 LGHNA, CDR2 YNFKEQ. CDR3 length equals 15 residues. V was cut by 4 bases and J by 4 bases, with 17 bases left in between. CDR3 in DNA: TGTGCCAGCAGCCCGGGATTTAGCGAAATTTACGAGCAGTACTTC. Protein product: CASSPGFSEIYEQYF.

This clonotype occurred many times. This chain joins TRBV7-9 and TRBJ2-3; 7 nucleotides match TRBD2. V was pared by 5 bases and J by 0 bases, with 5 bases of the junction left unmatched. This CDR3 region has 15 residues. Germline loops: CDR1 SEHNR, CDR2 FQNEAQ (reference sequence). CDR3 DNA sequence: TGTGCCAGCAGCCCAGGACTAGTCAGCACAGATACGCAGTATTTT. Residues: CASSPGLVSTDTQYF.

This rearrangement joins TRBV20-1 to TRBJ2-7; tentative D call: TRBD1 (6 bases). V was shortened by 0 bases and J by 5 bases, with 11 bases between the two germline ends. The CDR3 covers 13 residues. Germline V gene lookup returns CDR1 DFQATT and CDR2 SNEGSKA (reference sequence). CDR3 sequence: CSARERRGNEQYF. The CDR3 DNA is TGCAGTGCTAGAGAACGAAGGGGGAACGAGCAGTACTTC.

This clonotype was seen only a few times. The chain links TRBV2 to TRBJ2-1, with TRBD2 matching 8 bases. V shed 11 bases, J shed 7 bases, and the junction held 16 bases outside the gene matches. CDR3 size: 15 residues. The germline gives CDR1 SNHLY, CDR2 FYNNEI. The CDR3 DNA is TGTGCCTCCGCGGGGGGTCAGCCACAAAGTAATGAGCAGTTCTTC. Its protein is CASAGGQPQSNEQFF.

The chain joins TRBV12-3 or TRBV12-4 to TRBJ2-6; D uncertain. Deletions cut 3 bases from V and 0 bases from J, with 12 bases between. There are 17 residues in the CDR3. CDR3 protein: CASSFRVQYSGANVLTF. The CDR3 nucleotides are TGTGCCAGCAGTTTTAGGGTTCAGTACTCTGGGGCCAACGTCCTGACTTTC.

There are a few counts of this clonotype. The J gene is TRBJ2-2, the V gene TRBV10-3; D is undetermined. The CDR3 length is 14 residues. V lost 4 bases and J lost 8, with 14 bases in between. Germline V gene lookup returns CDR1 ENHRY and CDR2 SYGVKD. CDR3 coding DNA: TGTGCCATCAGTGGTCTGGTCGGTTCTGGGGAGCTGTTTTTT. It encodes CAISGLVGSGELFF.

The chain links TRBV4-1 to TRBJ1-2, with D unresolved. Trimming took 0 bases from V and 0 from J, leaving 11 bases between them. Germline CDR1 MGHRA, CDR2 YSYEKL. The CDR3 totals 16 residues. CDR3 bases: TGCGCCAGCAGCCAAGACTTAACCGGGACTAACTATGGCTACACCTTC. It yields the protein CASSQDLTGTNYGYTF.

This clonotype was detected only a few times. The genes are TRBV12-3 or TRBV12-4 and TRBJ2-2; D unclear. V was pared by 3 bases and J by 3 bases, with 5 bases between. This CDR3 contains 13 residues. The CDR3 loop reads CASSLFHTGELFF. Written as DNA, the CDR3 is TGTGCCAGCAGTTTGTTCCACACCGGGGAGCTGTTTTTT.

The chain has TRBV24-1 and TRBJ2-1; 10 bases match TRBD2. CDR3 length: 14 residues. With V trimmed by 4 bases and J by 9 bases, 5 bases remained unmatched. Looked up from germline, CDR1 is KGHDR and CDR2 is SFDVKD. The CDR3 nucleotides are TGTGCCACCAGTGAGGAGCGGGGGGGAGGTGAGCAGTTCTTC. Encoded protein: CATSEERGGGEQFF.

This clonotype was recorded at least ten times. The chain carries TRBV11-2 and TRBJ2-2; D not certain. Germline-derived CDR1 and CDR2 are SGHAT and FQNNGV. The CDR3 spans 11 residues. Trimming cost V 7 bases and J 3 bases, with 3 bases left between them. CDR3 DNA: TGTGCCAGCACCGACACCGGGGAGCTGTTTTTT. It encodes CASTDTGELFF. Based on the CDR3 plus reference TRBV11-2 and TRBJ2-2, the full variable domain is EAGVAQSPRYKIIEKRQSVAFWCNPISGHATLYWYQQILGQGPKLLIQFQNNGVVDDSQLPKDRFSAERLKGVDSTLKIQPAKLEDSAVYLCASTDTGELFFGEGSRLTVL.

This clonotype has a handful of counts. The chain couples TRBV7-8 to TRBJ2-7, with TRBD1 matching over 7 bases. The CDR3 covers 15 residues. Per the germline V gene, CDR1 is SGHVS and CDR2 is FQNEAQ. Trimming took 5 bases from V and 1 from J; bases not matched to a gene: 8. The CDR3 region has the DNA TGTGCCAGCAGCCCCGGACAGGATCAATCCTACGAGCAGTACTTC. Its protein is CASSPGQDQSYEQYF.